One TCR beta chain is described in this entry. These data belong to a study of blood T cell repertoires in COVID-19. The method was immunoSEQ multiplex PCR; TCRdb's version includes in-frame clones alone and lacks a portion of them. The sample shows about 300,000 clones, 70% to 90% of them seen only once. Trimming removed 2 bases from V and 3 bases from J, with 8 bases in between. CDR1 is SGHTA, CDR2 FQGNSA, per germline. This CDR3 region has 13 residues. The receptor comes from a man aged 70 or older with acute or convalescent COVID-19. The chain joins TRBV7-2 to TRBJ2-7; D remains ambiguous. Sequenced: peripheral blood. The CDR3 DNA reads as TGTGCCAGCAGCTTATTTAACAGCTACGAGCAGTACTTC. Its translation: CASSLFNSYEQYF.